This T cell receptor beta chain appears in the sequencing data of a study of blood T cell repertoires in COVID-19. Study in general: Collection of acute and convalescent COVID-19 samples took place in the United States, Italy and Spain. In each case, the material was cDNA or gDNA derived from T cells, B-cell-depleted T cells, or PBMCs.

Germline V CDR1 and CDR2: MNHEY, SMNVEV (reference sequence). Trimming took 4 bases from V and 4 from J; bases not matched to a gene: 11. This CDR3 region has 16 residues. Original handling: Reference gene primer amplification gave estimated nucleated cell counts. Using immunoSEQ multiplex PCR, the repertoire was profiled, and TCRdb retains in-frame clones only, with some absent. V and J calls and clone size are as listed in that table; D and trimming were resolved from the DNA. This sample has some 160,000 clones; 65% to 80% occur once, and the top ten carry less than 4.5%. The receptor comes from a man in his 60s with acute or convalescent COVID-19. Sequenced sample: peripheral blood. V usage is TRBV27 and J usage is TRBJ2-5; the match to TRBD2 covers 8 bases. CDR3 DNA: TGTGCCAGCAGTTACGCCGGGAGGGGGGGCGGAGAGACCCAGTACTTC. It is translated as CASSYAGRGGGETQYF.